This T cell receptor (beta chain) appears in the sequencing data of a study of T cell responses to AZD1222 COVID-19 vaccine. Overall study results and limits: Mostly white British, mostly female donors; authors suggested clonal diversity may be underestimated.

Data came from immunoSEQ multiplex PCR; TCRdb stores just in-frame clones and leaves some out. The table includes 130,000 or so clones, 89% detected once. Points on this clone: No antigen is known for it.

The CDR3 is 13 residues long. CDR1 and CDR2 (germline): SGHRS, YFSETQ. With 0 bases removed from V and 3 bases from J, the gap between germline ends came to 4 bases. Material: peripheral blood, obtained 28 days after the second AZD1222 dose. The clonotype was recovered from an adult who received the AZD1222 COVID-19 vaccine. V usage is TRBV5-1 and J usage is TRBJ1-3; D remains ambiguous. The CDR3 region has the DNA TGCGCCAGCAGCTTGGACATTGGAAACACCATATATTTT. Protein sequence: CASSLDIGNTIYF.